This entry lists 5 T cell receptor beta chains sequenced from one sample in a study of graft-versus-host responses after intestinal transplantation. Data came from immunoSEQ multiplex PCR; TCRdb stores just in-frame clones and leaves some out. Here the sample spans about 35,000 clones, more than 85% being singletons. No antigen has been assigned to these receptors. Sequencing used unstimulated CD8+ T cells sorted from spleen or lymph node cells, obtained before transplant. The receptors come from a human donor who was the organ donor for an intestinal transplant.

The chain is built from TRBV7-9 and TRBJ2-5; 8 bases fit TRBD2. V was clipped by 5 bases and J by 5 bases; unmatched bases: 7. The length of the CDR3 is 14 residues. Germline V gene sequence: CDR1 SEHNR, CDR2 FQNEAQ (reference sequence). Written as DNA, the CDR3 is TGTGCCAGCAGCCGCCTCACGGGGGGGGAGACCCAGTACTTC. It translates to CASSRLTGGETQYF.

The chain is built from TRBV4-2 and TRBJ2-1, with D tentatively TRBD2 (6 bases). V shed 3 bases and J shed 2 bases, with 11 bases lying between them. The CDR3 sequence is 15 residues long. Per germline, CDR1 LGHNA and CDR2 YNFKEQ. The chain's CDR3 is CASSQGRDPYNEQFF. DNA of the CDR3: TGTGCCAGCAGCCAGGGGCGGGATCCCTACAATGAGCAGTTCTTC.

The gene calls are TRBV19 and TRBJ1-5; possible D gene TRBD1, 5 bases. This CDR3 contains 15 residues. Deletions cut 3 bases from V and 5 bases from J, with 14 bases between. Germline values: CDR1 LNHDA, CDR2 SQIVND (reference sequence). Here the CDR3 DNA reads TGTGCCAGTAGTATCATGACAGAAGGGTATCAGCCCCAGCATTTT. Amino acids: CASSIMTEGYQPQHF.

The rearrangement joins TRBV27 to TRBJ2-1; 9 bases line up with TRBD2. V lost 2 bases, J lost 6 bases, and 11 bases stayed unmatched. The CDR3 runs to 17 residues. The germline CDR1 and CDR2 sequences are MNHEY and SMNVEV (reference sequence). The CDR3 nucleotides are TGTGCCAGCAGTTTAAGCGTCTCGGGACTAGCTTTCAATGAGCAGTTCTTC. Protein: CASSLSVSGLAFNEQFF.

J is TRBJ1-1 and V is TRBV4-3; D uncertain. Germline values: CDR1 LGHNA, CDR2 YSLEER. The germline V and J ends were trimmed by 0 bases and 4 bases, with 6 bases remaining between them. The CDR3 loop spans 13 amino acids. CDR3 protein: CASSQDPVTEAFF. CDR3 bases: TGCGCCAGCAGCCAAGACCCCGTCACTGAAGCTTTCTTT.